This TCR beta chain was observed in a study of cytomegalovirus exposure and HLA in healthy donors. This clone has more than one count but fewer than ten. Germline V gene data show CDR1 as SGHTA and CDR2 as FQGTGA. J lost 0 bases, V lost 5 bases, and 10 bases had no gene match. The CDR3 has 19 amino acids. Primers: 60 Vbeta forward and 13 Jbeta reverse. Only in-frame clones appear in the TCRdb table, and some are missing; sequencing was by immunoSEQ multiplex PCR. The table lists about 94,000 clones, roughly 86% of them singletons. The receptor's source is a human donor in good health. The V call is TRBV7-3, the J call TRBJ2-6; 10 bases fit TRBD2. The sequencing input was PBMCs. The CDR3 loop is CASSPKRLAGTSGANVLTF. For the CDR3, the DNA is TGTGCCAGCAGCCCAAAACGACTAGCGGGTACCTCTGGGGCCAACGTCCTGACTTTC.